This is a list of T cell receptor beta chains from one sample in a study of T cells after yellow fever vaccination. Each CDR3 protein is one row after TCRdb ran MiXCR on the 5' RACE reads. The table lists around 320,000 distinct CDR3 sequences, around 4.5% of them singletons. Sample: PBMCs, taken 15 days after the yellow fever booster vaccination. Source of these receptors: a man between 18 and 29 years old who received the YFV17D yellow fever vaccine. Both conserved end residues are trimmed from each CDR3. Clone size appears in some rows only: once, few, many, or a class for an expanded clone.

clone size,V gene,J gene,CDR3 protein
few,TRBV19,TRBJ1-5,ATRGGGRNQPQH
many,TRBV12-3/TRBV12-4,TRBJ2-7,ASSSAAYEQY
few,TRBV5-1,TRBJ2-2,ASSLRGNTGELF
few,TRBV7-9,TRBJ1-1,ASSLGTGARVAF
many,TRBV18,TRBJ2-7,ASSPTTTTSYEQY
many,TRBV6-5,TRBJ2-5,ASSYGGAQETQY
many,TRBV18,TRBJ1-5,ASSPTQDSNQPQH
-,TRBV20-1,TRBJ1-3,SARRGQTNTIY
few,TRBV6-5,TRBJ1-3,ASTGTAGMKSGNTIY
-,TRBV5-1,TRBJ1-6,ASSSDRVFSRDSPLH
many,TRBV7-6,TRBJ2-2,ASSTPSGGATGELF
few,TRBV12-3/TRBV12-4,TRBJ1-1,ASTLDASEAF
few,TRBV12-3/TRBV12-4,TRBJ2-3,ASTLRGADTQY
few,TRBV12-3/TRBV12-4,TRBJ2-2,ASSLDRVVTGELF
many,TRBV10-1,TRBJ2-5,ASLGDPGGGTQY
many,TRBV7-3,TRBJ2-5,ASSPGTSGGARVETQY
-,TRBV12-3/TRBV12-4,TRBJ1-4,ASATGLVSEKLF
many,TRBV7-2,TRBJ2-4,ASSPAIAKNIQY
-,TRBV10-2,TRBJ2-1,ASSELPPTARTQYNEQF
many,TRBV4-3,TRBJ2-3,ASSQLKASTDTQY
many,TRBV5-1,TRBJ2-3,ASSSGTSGGLGTDTQY
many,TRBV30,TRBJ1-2,AWSGTSNYGYT
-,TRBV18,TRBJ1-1,ASKNQGQMNTEAF
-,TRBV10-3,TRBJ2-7,AIRGGGETTYEQY
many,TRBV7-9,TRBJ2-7,ASTRQTGSYEQY
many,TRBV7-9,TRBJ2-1,ASSFGAIVEQF
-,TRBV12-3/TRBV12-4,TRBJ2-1,ASSLDGLAGADNEQF
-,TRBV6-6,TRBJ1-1,ASSYSDSLNTEAF
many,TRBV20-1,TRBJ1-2,SARGGGQGLGGYT
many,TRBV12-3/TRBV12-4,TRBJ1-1,ASGLGRGAF
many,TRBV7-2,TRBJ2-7,ASSVGAQKY
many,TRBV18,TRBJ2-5,ASSPQGGIQY
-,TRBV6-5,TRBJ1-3,ASSYSKYPAGNTIY
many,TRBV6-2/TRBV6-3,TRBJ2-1,ASSYGDRYNEQF
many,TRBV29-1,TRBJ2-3,SVVIAEGDTQY
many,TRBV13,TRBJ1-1,ASSSRSTGGTEAF
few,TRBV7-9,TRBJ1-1,ASNSGRTPEAF
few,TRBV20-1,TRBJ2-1,SATWDRGAYNEQF
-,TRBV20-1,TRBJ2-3,SPRGSDTQY
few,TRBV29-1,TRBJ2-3,SVGGGEYTQY
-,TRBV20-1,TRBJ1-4,SGMGSEEKLF
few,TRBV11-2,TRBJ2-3,ASSPDSQLDTQY
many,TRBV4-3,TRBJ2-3,ASSQEAAGGLGTDTQY
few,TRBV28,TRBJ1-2,ANSPHAGGANYGYT
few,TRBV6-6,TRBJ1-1,ASSYPLSDTEAF
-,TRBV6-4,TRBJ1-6,ASSDSGDSPLH
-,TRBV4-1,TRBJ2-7,ASSQGQDSGEQY
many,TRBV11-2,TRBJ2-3,ASSSGLAGGGDTQY
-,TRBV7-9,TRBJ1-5,ASSPAGVSNQPQH
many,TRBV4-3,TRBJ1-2,ASSQEETNSGYGYT
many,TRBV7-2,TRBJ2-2,ASSWRWGQNTGELF
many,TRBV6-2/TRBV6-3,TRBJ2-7,ASSYAASGAYEQY
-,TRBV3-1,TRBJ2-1,ASSQVAGANEQF
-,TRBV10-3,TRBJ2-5,AIRHRPGETQY
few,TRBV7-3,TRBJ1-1,ASSLGGGAKAF
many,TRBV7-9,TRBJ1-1,ASILRTGGAVEAF
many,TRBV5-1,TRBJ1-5,ASSLDGIRQPQH
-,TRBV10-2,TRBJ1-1,ASSERGQGNTEAF